This T cell receptor (beta chain) was documented in a study of molecular identifiers for immune sequencing clone quantification. Study-level findings and limits: Over 97% of CMV-specific effector molecules, but under 1% of naive ones, were in clones above 20 copies.

This clonotype was counted many times. Its matching antigen is unknown. CDR1 and CDR2 from the germline V gene are MNHEY and SVGEGT. CDR3 length: 16 amino acids. V was pared by 4 bases and J by 3 bases, with 7 bases of the junction left unmatched. TCRdb passed the PCR reads through MiXCR, listing each CDR3 protein once. The sample lists about 640,000 distinct CDR3 sequences; around 20% were seen once. The source material was naive CD8+ T cells from blood, with Jurkat cell RNA spiked in. Subset in this sample: FACS-sorted CD8+CD4-CCR7+CD45RA+ naive T cells. The receptor's source is a human donor in good health. Some libraries in this study had Jurkat cell RNA spiked in. The V and J genes are TRBV6-2 or TRBV6-3 and TRBJ2-1; 9 bases match TRBD2. CDR3 loop: CASSSISGSGYNEQFF. CDR3 DNA: TGTGCCAGCAGTTCCATTAGCGGGAGCGGCTACAATGAGCAGTTCTTC.